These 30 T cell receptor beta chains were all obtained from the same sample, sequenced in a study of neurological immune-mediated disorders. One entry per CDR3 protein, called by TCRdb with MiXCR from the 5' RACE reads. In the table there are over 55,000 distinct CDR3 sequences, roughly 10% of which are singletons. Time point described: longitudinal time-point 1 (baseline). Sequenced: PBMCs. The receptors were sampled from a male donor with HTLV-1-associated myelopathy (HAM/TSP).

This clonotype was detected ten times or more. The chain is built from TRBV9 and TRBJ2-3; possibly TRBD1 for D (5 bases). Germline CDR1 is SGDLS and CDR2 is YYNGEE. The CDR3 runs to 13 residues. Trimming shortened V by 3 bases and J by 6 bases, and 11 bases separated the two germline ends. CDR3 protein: CASSALGPDTQYF. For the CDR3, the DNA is TGTGCCAGCAGCGCCCTGGGGCCCGATACGCAGTATTTT.

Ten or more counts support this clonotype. The chain's CDR3 is CASSQLSEGSYGYTF. As DNA, the CDR3 is TGTGCCAGCAGCCAACTATCTGAGGGCTCATATGGCTACACCTTC. This rearrangement joins TRBV4-2 to TRBJ1-2, with D uncertain. Germline CDR1 LGHNA, CDR2 YNFKEQ. The CDR3 loop spans 15 amino acids. V was shortened by 2 bases and J by 5 bases, with 15 bases between the two germline ends.

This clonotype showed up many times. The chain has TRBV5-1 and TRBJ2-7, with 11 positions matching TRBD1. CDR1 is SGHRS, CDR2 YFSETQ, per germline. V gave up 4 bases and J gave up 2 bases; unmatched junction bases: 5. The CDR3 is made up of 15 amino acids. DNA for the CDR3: TGCGCCAGCAGCCGCACGGGACAGGGGGCCTACGAGCAGTACTTC. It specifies CASSRTGQGAYEQYF.

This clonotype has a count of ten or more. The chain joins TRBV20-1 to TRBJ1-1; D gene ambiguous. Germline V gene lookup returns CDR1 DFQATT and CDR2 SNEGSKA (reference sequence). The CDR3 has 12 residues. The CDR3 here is CRPGRMNTEAFF. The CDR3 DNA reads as TGCAGGCCCGGTCGAATGAACACTGAAGCTTTCTTT.

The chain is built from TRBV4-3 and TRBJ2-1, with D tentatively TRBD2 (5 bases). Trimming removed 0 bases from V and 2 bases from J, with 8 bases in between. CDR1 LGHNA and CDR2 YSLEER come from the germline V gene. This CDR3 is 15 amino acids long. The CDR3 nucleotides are TGCGCCAGCAGCCAAGACCAGCGGACCTACAATGAGCAGTTCTTC. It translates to CASSQDQRTYNEQFF.

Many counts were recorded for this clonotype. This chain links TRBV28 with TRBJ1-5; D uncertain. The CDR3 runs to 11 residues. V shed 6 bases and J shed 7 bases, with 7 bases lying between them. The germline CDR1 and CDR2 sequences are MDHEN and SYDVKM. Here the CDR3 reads CASSFPQPQHF. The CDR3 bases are TGTGCCAGCAGCTTCCCCCAGCCCCAGCATTTT.

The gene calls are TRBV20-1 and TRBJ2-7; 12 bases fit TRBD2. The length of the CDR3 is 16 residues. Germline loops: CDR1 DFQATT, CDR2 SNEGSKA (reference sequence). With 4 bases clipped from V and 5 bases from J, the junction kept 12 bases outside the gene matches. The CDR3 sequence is CSATGATSGGSNEQYF. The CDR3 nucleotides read TGCAGTGCTACCGGAGCGACTAGCGGGGGATCCAACGAGCAGTACTTC.

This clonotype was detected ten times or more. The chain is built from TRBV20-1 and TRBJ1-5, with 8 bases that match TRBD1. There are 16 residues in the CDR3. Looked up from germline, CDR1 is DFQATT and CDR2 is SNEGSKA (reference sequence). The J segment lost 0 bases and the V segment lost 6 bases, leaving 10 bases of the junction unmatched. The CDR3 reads CSAKDRDDYSNQPQHF. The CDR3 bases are TGCAGTGCCAAGGACAGGGACGATTATAGCAATCAGCCCCAGCATTTT.

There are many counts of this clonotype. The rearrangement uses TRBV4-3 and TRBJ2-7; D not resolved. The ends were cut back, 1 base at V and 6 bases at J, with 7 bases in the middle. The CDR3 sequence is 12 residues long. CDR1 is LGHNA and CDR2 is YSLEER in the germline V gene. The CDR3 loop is CASSQAWGEQYF. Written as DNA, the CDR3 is TGCGCCAGCAGCCAAGCGTGGGGCGAGCAGTACTTC.

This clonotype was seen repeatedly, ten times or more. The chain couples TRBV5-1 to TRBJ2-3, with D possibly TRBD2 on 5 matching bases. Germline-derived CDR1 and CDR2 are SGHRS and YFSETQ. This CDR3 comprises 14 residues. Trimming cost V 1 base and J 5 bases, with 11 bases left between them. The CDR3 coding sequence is TGCGCCAGCAGCTTGAACGGGGTGAAAGATACGCAGTATTTT. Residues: CASSLNGVKDTQYF.

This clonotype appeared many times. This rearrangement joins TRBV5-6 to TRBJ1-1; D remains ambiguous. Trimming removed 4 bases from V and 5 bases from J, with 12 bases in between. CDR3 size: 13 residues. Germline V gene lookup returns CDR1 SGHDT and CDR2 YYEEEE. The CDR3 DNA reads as TGTGCCAGCAGCCGCCCCCCCGGAACTGAAGCTTTCTTT. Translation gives CASSRPPGTEAFF.

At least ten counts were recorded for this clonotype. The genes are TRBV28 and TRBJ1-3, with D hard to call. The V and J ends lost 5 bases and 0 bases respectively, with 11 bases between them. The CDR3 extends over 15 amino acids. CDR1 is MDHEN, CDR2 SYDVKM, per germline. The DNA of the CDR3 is TGTGCCAGCAGTGGGTCAGCCGACTCTGGAAACACCATATATTTT. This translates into CASSGSADSGNTIYF.

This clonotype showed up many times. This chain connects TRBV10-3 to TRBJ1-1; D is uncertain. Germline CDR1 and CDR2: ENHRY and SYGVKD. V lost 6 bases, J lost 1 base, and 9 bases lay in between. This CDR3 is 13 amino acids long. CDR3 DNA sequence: TGTGCCATCAGCCCACAAGAGAACACTGAAGCTTTCTTT. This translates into CAISPQENTEAFF.

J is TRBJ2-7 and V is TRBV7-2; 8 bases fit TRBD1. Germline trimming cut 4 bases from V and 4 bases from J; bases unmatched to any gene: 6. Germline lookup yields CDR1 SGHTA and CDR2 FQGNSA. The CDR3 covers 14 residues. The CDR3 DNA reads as TGTGCCAGCAGCTCAACAGGGGGTAGATACGAGCAGTACTTC. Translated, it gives CASSSTGGRYEQYF.

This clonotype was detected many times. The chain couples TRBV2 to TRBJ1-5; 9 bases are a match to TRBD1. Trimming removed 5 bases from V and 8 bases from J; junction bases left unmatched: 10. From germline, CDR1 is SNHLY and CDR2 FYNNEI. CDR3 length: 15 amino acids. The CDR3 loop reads CASSRDREAGKPQHF. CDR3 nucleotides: TGTGCCAGCAGTCGGGACAGGGAAGCCGGGAAGCCCCAGCATTTT.

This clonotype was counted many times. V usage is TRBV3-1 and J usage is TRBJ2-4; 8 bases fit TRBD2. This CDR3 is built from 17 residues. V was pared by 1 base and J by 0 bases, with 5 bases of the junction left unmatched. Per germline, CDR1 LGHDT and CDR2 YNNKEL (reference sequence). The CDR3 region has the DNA TGTGCCAGCAGCCAAGCCTCGGGAGGGGCAGCCAAAAACATTCAGTACTTC. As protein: CASSQASGGAAKNIQYF.

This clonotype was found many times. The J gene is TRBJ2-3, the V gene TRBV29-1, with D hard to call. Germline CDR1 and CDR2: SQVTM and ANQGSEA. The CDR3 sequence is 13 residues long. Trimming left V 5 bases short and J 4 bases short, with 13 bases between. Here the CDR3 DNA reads TGCAGCGTTCATCGGGTCCCCCCAGATACGCAGTATTTT. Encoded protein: CSVHRVPPDTQYF.

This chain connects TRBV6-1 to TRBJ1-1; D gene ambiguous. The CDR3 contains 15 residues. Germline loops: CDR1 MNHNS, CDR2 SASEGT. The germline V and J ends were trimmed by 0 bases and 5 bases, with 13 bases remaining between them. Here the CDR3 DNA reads TGTGCCAGCAGTGAAGCGTCGACTGTAGGGACTGAAGCTTTCTTT. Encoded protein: CASSEASTVGTEAFF.

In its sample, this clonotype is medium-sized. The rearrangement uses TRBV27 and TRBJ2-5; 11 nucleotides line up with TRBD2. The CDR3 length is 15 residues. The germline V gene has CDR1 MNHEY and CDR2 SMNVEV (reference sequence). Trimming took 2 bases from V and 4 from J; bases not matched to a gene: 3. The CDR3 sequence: CASSLTLAGGETQYF. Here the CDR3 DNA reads TGTGCCAGCAGTTTAACCCTAGCGGGGGGAGAGACCCAGTACTTC.

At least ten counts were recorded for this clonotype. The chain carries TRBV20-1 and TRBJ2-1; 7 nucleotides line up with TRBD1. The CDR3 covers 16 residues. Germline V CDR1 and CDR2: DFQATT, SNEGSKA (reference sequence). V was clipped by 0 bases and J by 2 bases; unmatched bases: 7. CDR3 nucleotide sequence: TGCAGTGCTAGAGATTTTAGGGGGCAAACCTACAATGAGCAGTTCTTC. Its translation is CSARDFRGQTYNEQFF.

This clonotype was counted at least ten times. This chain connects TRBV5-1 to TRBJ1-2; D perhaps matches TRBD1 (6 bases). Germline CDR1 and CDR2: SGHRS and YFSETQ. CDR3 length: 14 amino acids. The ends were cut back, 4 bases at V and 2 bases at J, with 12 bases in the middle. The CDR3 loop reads CASSPQGGNYGYTF. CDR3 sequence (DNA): TGCGCCAGCAGCCCACAGGGCGGAAACTATGGCTACACCTTC.

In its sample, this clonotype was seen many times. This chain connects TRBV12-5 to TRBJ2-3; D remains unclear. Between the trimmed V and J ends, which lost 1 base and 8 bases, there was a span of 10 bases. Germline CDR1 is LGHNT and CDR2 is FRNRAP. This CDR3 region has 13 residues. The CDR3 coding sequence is TGTGCTAGTGGTTTGGCCAACGAACCTACGCAGTATTTT. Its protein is CASGLANEPTQYF.

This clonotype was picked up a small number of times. CDR3 DNA sequence: TGCGCCAGCAGGGAGCCGGGACAGGGGGTTGCGGAGACCCAGTACTTC. Translated, it gives CASREPGQGVAETQYF. The chain is built from TRBV5-1 and TRBJ2-5; TRBD1 matches at 11 bases. The germline CDR1 and CDR2 sequences are SGHRS and YFSETQ. Trimming cost V 5 bases and J 5 bases; bases outside gene matches: 11. CDR3 length: 16 amino acids.

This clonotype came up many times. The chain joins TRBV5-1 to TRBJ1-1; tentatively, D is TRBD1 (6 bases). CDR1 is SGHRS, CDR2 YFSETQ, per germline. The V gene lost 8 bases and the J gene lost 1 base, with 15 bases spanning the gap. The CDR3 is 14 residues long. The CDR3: CASHRGRGNTEAFF. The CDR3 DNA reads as TGCGCCAGTCATCGGGGGCGGGGGAACACTGAAGCTTTCTTT.

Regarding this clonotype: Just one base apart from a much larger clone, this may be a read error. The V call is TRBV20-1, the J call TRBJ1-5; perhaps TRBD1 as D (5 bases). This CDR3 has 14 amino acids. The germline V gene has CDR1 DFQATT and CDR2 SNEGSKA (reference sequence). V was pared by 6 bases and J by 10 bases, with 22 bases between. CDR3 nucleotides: TGCAGTGCCCCTCCCCGGGGGGTTGGTCATCCCCAGCATTTT. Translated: CSAPPRGVGHPQHF.

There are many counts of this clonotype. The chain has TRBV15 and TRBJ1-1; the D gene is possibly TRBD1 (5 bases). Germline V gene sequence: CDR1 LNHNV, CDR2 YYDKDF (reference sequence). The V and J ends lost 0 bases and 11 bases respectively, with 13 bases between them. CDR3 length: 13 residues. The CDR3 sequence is CATSRDRGLGAFF. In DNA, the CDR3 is TGTGCCACCAGCAGAGACCGGGGCCTCGGGGCTTTCTTT.

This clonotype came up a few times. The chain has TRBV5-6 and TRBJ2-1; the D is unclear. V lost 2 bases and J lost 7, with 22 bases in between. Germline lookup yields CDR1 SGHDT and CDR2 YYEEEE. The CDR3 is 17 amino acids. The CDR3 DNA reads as TGTGCCAGCAGCTTAGTATCCCGGACCCTTCTAGGGAATGAGCAGTTCTTC. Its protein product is CASSLVSRTLLGNEQFF.

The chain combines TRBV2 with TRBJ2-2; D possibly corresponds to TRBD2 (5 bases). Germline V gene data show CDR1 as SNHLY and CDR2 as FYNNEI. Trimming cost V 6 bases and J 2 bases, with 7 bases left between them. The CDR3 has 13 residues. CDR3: CASRTINTGELFF. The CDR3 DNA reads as TGTGCCAGCAGGACTATTAACACCGGGGAGCTGTTTTTT. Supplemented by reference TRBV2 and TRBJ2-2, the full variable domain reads EPEVTQTPSHQVTQMGQEVILRCVPISNHLYFYWYRQILGQKVEFLVSFYNNEISEKSEIFDDQFSVERPDGSNFTLKIRSTKLEDSAMYFCASRTINTGELFFGEGSRLTVL.

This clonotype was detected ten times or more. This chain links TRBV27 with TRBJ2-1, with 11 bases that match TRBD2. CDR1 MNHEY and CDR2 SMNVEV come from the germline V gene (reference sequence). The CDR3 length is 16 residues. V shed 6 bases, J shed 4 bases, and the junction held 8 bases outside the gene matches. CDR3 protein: CASRLTLAGGYNEQFF. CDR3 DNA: TGTGCCAGCAGACTAACCCTAGCGGGGGGATACAATGAGCAGTTCTTC.

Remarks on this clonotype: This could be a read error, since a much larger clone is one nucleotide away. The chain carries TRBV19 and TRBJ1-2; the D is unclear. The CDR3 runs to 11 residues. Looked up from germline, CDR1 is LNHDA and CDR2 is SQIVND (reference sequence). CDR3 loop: CASSFRDGFTF. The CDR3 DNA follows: TGTGCCAGTAGTTTTAGAGATGGCTTCACCTTC.